Sequencing of this TCR beta chain was carried out in a study of T cell responses to AZD1222 COVID-19 vaccine. In the study overall: Samples with a second dose at about 4 or about 12 weeks were pooled together.

Some clones are missing from TCRdb's copy, which holds only in-frame ones; the method was immunoSEQ multiplex PCR. Of about 97,000 clones listed, 80% to 90% are singletons. A word on this clone: Its matching antigen is unknown.

Findings and limits, study-wide: Donors, mostly white British, included more females; clonal diversity was possibly underestimated. Scientists sampled the repertoires only once the peak T cell response had passed.

The sequences come from peripheral blood, collected on day 0 of AZD1222 vaccination. This sequence was found in an adult in good health.

The CDR3 DNA sequence: TGTGCCAGCAGTTATCGCAGCTCTGGAAACACCATATATTTT. Its protein is CASSYRSSGNTIYF. The chain uses TRBV6-5 and TRBJ1-3; D gene uncertain. This CDR3 has 14 amino acids. The V gene lost 3 bases and the J gene lost 0 bases, with 6 bases spanning the gap. Germline-derived CDR1 and CDR2 are MNHEY and SVGAGI.